Following are 27 T cell receptor beta chains from one sample sequenced in a study of blood T cell repertoires in COVID-19. This table comes from immunoSEQ multiplex PCR, and its TCRdb copy is limited to in-frame clones, with some not included. This sample has approximately 400,000 clones; more than 70% occur once, and the top ten carry under 1.5%. Sequences were obtained from PBMCs or T cells enriched from blood (not recorded which). These receptors were taken from a man aged 25 to 45 who had recovered from COVID-19.

The sample holds one count of this clone. DNA of the CDR3: TGTGCCAGCAGCGCTTTGGGGAGGGGCAACGAGCAGTACTTC. Encoded protein: CASSALGRGNEQYF. The chain combines TRBV11-2 with TRBJ2-7, with TRBD2 identical over 7 bases. The CDR3 sequence is 14 residues long. The junction had 9 bases not matched to a gene; V was cut back by 5 bases and J by 5 bases. Germline V lookup: CDR1 SGHAT, CDR2 FQNNGV.

V gene TRBV9 combines with J gene TRBJ2-1, with D unclear. The CDR3 totals 14 residues. Trimming removed 0 bases from V and 7 bases from J, with 11 bases in between. Germline V lookup: CDR1 SGDLS, CDR2 YYNGEE. The CDR3 DNA follows: TGTGCCAGCAGCGTAGGTGGCGGCCGGAATGAGCAGTTCTTC. Protein product: CASSVGGGRNEQFF.

This chain uses TRBV6-6 with TRBJ2-3, with TRBD2 matching over 7 bases. The CDR3 consists of 14 residues. Germline values: CDR1 MNHNY, CDR2 SVGAGI (reference sequence). The V segment lost 8 bases and the J segment 3 bases; nucleotides outside the gene matches: 8. This CDR3 reads CASSRAGYTDTQYF. Written as DNA, the CDR3 is TGTGCCAGCTCGCGAGCGGGGTATACAGATACGCAGTATTTT.

The rearrangement uses TRBV5-4 and TRBJ2-1; 11 positions match TRBD2. Germline V gene sequence: CDR1 SGHNT, CDR2 YYREEE (reference sequence). This CDR3 is built from 17 residues. Unmatched junction bases numbered 10, after V lost 4 bases and J lost 4 bases. The CDR3 DNA follows: TGTGCCAGCAGCGGTAGCGGGCTAGCGGGGGGTTACAATGAGCAGTTCTTC. This sequence encodes CASSGSGLAGGYNEQFF.

The chain has TRBV4-1 and TRBJ2-3, with a tentative D call TRBD2 (7 bases). Trimming removed 0 bases at V and 2 bases at J, with 12 bases between. The CDR3 contains 16 residues. The germline CDR1 and CDR2 sequences are MGHRA and YSYEKL. Written as DNA, the CDR3 is TGCGCCAGCAGCCAAGATTCGGGGGGCGACACAGATACGCAGTATTTT. Translated: CASSQDSGGDTDTQYF.

The rearrangement joins TRBV18 to TRBJ2-2, with no clear D. V lost 2 bases, J lost 2 bases, and 9 bases lay in between. Germline lookup yields CDR1 KGHSH and CDR2 LQKENI. This CDR3 is 15 amino acids long. As DNA, the CDR3 is TGTGCCAGCTCACCAGCGATTTACAACACCGGGGAGCTGTTTTTT. This gives the protein CASSPAIYNTGELFF.

A single count supports this clone. The chain recombines TRBV5-5 with TRBJ2-7; the D gene is possibly TRBD1 (6 bases). Per the germline V gene, CDR1 is SGHKS and CDR2 is YYEKEE (reference sequence). V shed 4 bases and J shed 3 bases, with 8 bases lying between them. The CDR3 runs 12 residues. CDR3 in amino acids: CASSRDNYEQYF. CDR3 nucleotide sequence: TGTGCCAGCAGCCGGGACAACTACGAGCAGTACTTC.

The V call is TRBV7-8, the J call TRBJ2-7, with TRBD2 matching 14 bases. V shed 5 bases, J shed 4 bases, and the junction held 1 base outside the gene matches. The CDR3 runs 14 residues. CDR1 and CDR2 (germline): SGHVS, FQNEAQ. DNA for the CDR3: TGTGCCAGCAGCAGGACTAGCGGGGGGTACGAGCAGTACTTC. It is translated as CASSRTSGGYEQYF.

This rearrangement joins TRBV3-1 (or the pseudogene TRBV3-2) to TRBJ1-1; a possible D gene is TRBD1 (6 bases). V was shortened by 4 bases and J by 1 base, with 19 bases between the two germline ends. In germline, CDR1 is LGHDT, CDR2 YNNKEL (reference sequence). CDR3 length equals 17 residues. The CDR3 bases are TGTGCCAGCAGCCCCAGGAGGCAGGGGAGGGAGAACACTGAAGCTTTCTTT. Translated: CASSPRRQGRENTEAFF.

The J gene is TRBJ1-2, the V gene TRBV12-3 or TRBV12-4, with a weak D call TRBD1 (5 bases). This CDR3 spans 13 amino acids. Between the trimmed V and J ends, which lost 8 bases and 4 bases, there was a span of 14 bases. CDR3 DNA sequence: TGTGCCAGCCAGACACGCGGGACCTATGGCTACACCTTC. Translating it yields CASQTRGTYGYTF.

This clone was recorded a few times. The rearrangement joins TRBV19 to TRBJ1-1; D is unresolved. The CDR3 runs 13 residues. V lost 3 bases and J 4 bases, leaving 9 bases between the germline ends. Germline CDR1 is LNHDA and CDR2 is SQIVND (reference sequence). CDR3 amino acids: CASSMERSTEAFF. CDR3 nucleotides: TGTGCCAGTAGTATGGAAAGGAGCACTGAAGCTTTCTTT.

V usage is TRBV19 and J usage is TRBJ1-1; a weak D match, TRBD1 (5 bases). Per the germline V gene, CDR1 is LNHDA and CDR2 is SQIVND (reference sequence). This CDR3 comprises 14 residues. V shed 4 bases and J shed 1 base, with 10 bases lying between them. CDR3: CASSRGDRNTEAFF. The DNA for the CDR3 is TGTGCCAGTAGTAGGGGGGACCGGAACACTGAAGCTTTCTTT.

The chain has TRBV5-4 and TRBJ1-1, with 8 positions matching TRBD1. Germline V lookup: CDR1 SGHNT, CDR2 YYREEE (reference sequence). This CDR3 has 13 residues. Unmatched junction bases numbered 10, after V lost 7 bases and J lost 8 bases. CDR3 loop: CASAPGQVVEAFF. CDR3 bases: TGTGCCAGCGCCCCGGGACAGGTCGTGGAAGCTTTCTTT.

The CDR3 nucleotides are TGTGCCAGCAGTGAAGGGTCTGGGGCCTCCCAGCCCCAGCATTTT. As protein: CASSEGSGASQPQHF. This chain links TRBV25-1 with TRBJ1-5; maybe TRBD1 (5 bases). With 2 bases removed from V and 7 bases from J, the gap between germline ends came to 15 bases. The CDR3 runs to 15 residues. Per the germline V gene, CDR1 is MGHDK and CDR2 is SYGVNS.

The chain carries TRBV25-1 and TRBJ1-4; TRBD1 aligns across 8 bases. After removal of 1 base from V and 3 bases from J, the junction contained 10 bases not matched to a gene. The length of the CDR3 is 18 residues. Looked up from germline, CDR1 is MGHDK and CDR2 is SYGVNS. The CDR3 sequence: CASSEWGTGLPANEKLFF. CDR3 bases: TGTGCCAGCAGTGAATGGGGGACAGGACTCCCGGCTAATGAAAAACTGTTTTTT.

The rearrangement links TRBV27 to TRBJ1-1, with D tentatively TRBD1 (6 bases). CDR1 and CDR2 from the germline V gene are MNHEY and SMNVEV (reference sequence). The V end lost 2 bases, the J end lost 3 bases, and 13 bases lay between the germline ends. The CDR3 runs 15 residues. Written as DNA, the CDR3 is TGTGCCAGCAGTTTACAAGGGGGTATAGACACTGAAGCTTTCTTT. Translated: CASSLQGGIDTEAFF.

This sequence joins TRBV19 and TRBJ1-6; D not certain. V was shortened by 6 bases and J by 2 bases, with 14 bases between the two germline ends. Germline lookup yields CDR1 LNHDA and CDR2 SQIVND (reference sequence). This CDR3 spans 16 amino acids. CDR3 DNA: TGTGCCAGTAGGGACCGAACGGGAGCCTATAATTCACCCCTCCACTTT. Amino acids: CASRDRTGAYNSPLHF.

This chain uses TRBV10-3 with TRBJ1-6; D is uncertain. The CDR3 runs to 14 residues. Germline loops: CDR1 ENHRY, CDR2 SYGVKD. V gave up 0 bases and J gave up 7 bases, with 7 bases separating them. The chain's CDR3 is CAISESSQNSPLHF. CDR3 sequence (DNA): TGTGCCATCAGTGAGTCATCCCAAAATTCACCCCTCCACTTT.

The sample holds one count of this clone. The gene calls are TRBV29-1 and TRBJ1-1; 8 bases match TRBD1. This CDR3 region has 15 residues. Germline CDR1 and CDR2: SQVTM and ANQGSEA. V lost 1 base and J lost 5; bases outside the gene matches: 9. The CDR3 region is CSVEAGTGYPTEAFF. DNA of the CDR3: TGCAGCGTTGAAGCCGGGACAGGTTATCCGACTGAAGCTTTCTTT.

V gene TRBV4-1 combines with J gene TRBJ1-2; D unresolved. Per germline, CDR1 MGHRA and CDR2 YSYEKL. The V and J ends lost 3 bases and 4 bases respectively, with 9 bases between them. This CDR3 contains 13 residues. The CDR3 protein is CASSQGSTYGYTF. The CDR3 DNA follows: TGCGCCAGCAGCCAGGGCTCGACCTATGGCTACACCTTC.

The V and J genes are TRBV2 and TRBJ1-1; TRBD1 agrees at 9 bases. The germline gives CDR1 SNHLY, CDR2 FYNNEI. The V and J ends lost 6 bases and 7 bases, in that order; junction bases with no gene match: 9. The CDR3 is made up of 14 amino acids. As DNA, the CDR3 is TGTGCCAGCAGGGAAATACAGGGGGCGGTTGAAGCTTTCTTT. It encodes CASREIQGAVEAFF.

The genes are TRBV18 and TRBJ2-1, with 10 bases matching TRBD2. Germline CDR1 and CDR2: KGHSH and LQKENI. This CDR3 is built from 17 residues. V lost 2 bases, J lost 0 bases, and 4 bases stayed unmatched. The CDR3 nucleotides read TGTGCCAGCTCACCAAGGAGCGGGGGGGCCTCCTACAATGAGCAGTTCTTC. Translation gives CASSPRSGGASYNEQFF.

On this clone itself: A read error may produce the germline difference seen at one junction end. The chain has TRBV5-4 and TRBJ2-2; 9 nucleotides agree with TRBD1. This CDR3 spans 17 amino acids. The germline CDR1 and CDR2 sequences are SGHNT and YYREEE (reference sequence). The CDR3 DNA sequence: TGTGCCAGCAGCTTGGGGACAGGGGTCACGGGCACCCGGGAGCTGTTTTTT. Its translation is CASSLGTGVTGTRELFF.

This clone was recorded only once. J is TRBJ2-7 and V is TRBV3-1 (or the pseudogene TRBV3-2), with D possibly being TRBD2 (6 bases). V lost 4 bases, J lost 2 bases, and 18 bases lay in between. The germline V gene has CDR1 LGHDT and CDR2 YNNKEL (reference sequence). The CDR3 loop spans 16 amino acids. CDR3 region: CASSPRGSGRAYEQYF. In DNA form, the CDR3 reads TGTGCCAGCAGCCCTCGCGGTAGCGGAAGAGCCTACGAGCAGTACTTC.

The V and J genes are TRBV9 and TRBJ2-7; D not resolved. This CDR3 has 14 amino acids. V dropped 0 bases and J dropped 2 bases, with 9 bases sitting between them. Germline V gives CDR1 SGDLS, CDR2 YYNGEE. CDR3 in amino acids: CASSVDQATYEQYF. CDR3 in DNA: TGTGCCAGCAGCGTAGATCAGGCCACCTACGAGCAGTACTTC.

CDR3 loop: CASSLQGSGELFF. CDR3 nucleotide sequence: TGTGCCAGCAGTTTGCAGGGTTCCGGGGAGCTGTTTTTT. V usage is TRBV6-5 and J usage is TRBJ2-2; tentative D call: TRBD1 (5 bases). This CDR3 is 13 amino acids long. Trimming removed 4 bases from V and 6 bases from J, with 9 bases in between. CDR1 and CDR2 from the germline V gene are MNHEY and SVGAGI.

The chain carries TRBV30 and TRBJ1-1; 7 nucleotides align to TRBD1. CDR1 is GTSNPN, CDR2 SVGIG, per germline (reference sequence). The V gene end was trimmed by 3 bases and the J gene end by 10 bases; junction bases not matched to a gene: 8. The CDR3 spans 12 residues. The CDR3 sequence is CAWSVNRGRAFF. The CDR3 DNA is TGTGCCTGGAGCGTAAACAGGGGCCGAGCTTTCTTT.